These 27 T cell receptor beta chains came from one sample sequenced in a study of blood T cell repertoires in COVID-19. The repertoire was sequenced with immunoSEQ multiplex PCR; TCRdb's copy has only in-frame clones and lacks some. The data contain around 250,000 clones, around 80% of them singletons. Sequenced: peripheral blood. The receptors here all came from an elderly woman with acute or convalescent COVID-19.

The chain recombines TRBV5-1 with TRBJ1-5; D is ambiguous. Germline V CDR1 and CDR2: SGHRS, YFSETQ. The CDR3 spans 15 residues. Trimming removed 4 bases from V and 2 bases from J, with 13 bases in between. As DNA, the CDR3 is TGCGCCAGCAGCCCCGGCCCGGCGGGCAATCAGCCCCAGCATTTT. Encoded protein: CASSPGPAGNQPQHF.

V gene TRBV28 combines with J gene TRBJ2-2; 9 bases map to TRBD1. V trimming: 8 bases; J trimming: 4 bases; junction bases outside the gene matches: 8. The CDR3 covers 15 residues. The V gene's germline CDR1 is MDHEN and CDR2 SYDVKM. The CDR3 protein is CASWGQGSLTGELFF. DNA for the CDR3: TGTGCCAGCTGGGGACAGGGCTCTCTCACCGGGGAGCTGTTTTTT.

Points on this clone: This same CDR3 is encoded by further DNA sequences in the sample. This chain uses TRBV5-1 with TRBJ2-1; 10 nucleotides line up with TRBD2. Germline trimming cut 1 base from V and 5 bases from J; bases unmatched to any gene: 3. The CDR3 covers 15 residues. Germline CDR1 and CDR2: SGHRS and YFSETQ. CDR3 loop: CASSLTSGANNEQFF. Here the CDR3 DNA reads TGCGCCAGCAGCTTGACTAGCGGGGCCAACAATGAGCAGTTCTTC.

V gene TRBV11-3 combines with J gene TRBJ2-5; D is undetermined. V lost 1 base, J lost 2 bases, and 11 bases lay in between. CDR1 and CDR2 (germline): SGHNT, YENEEA. The CDR3 covers 15 residues. CDR3 region: CASSLGAGPQETQYF. In DNA form, the CDR3 reads TGTGCCAGCAGCTTAGGGGCAGGCCCACAAGAGACCCAGTACTTC. Full variable domain (rest looked up from reference TRBV11-3 and TRBJ2-5): EAGVVQSPRYKIIEKKQPVAFWCNPISGHNTLYWYLQNLGQGPELLIRYENEEAVDDSQLPKDRFSAERLKGVDSTLKIQPAELGDSAVYLCASSLGAGPQETQYFGPGTRLLVL.

The V and J genes are TRBV4-2 and TRBJ1-3; TRBD1 might be the D (5 bases). The CDR3 totals 16 residues. Trimming took off 1 base at V and 2 bases at J, with 12 bases between the two ends. Germline V lookup: CDR1 LGHNA, CDR2 YNFKEQ. CDR3 sequence (DNA): TGTGCCAGCAGCCAAGTGTCAGGGATGGCTGGAAACACCATATATTTT. Protein sequence: CASSQVSGMAGNTIYF.

The chain is built from TRBV14 and TRBJ2-3; TRBD2 agrees at 8 bases. Germline trimming cut 0 bases from V and 0 bases from J; bases unmatched to any gene: 8. This CDR3 spans 18 amino acids. Germline lookup yields CDR1 SGHDN and CDR2 FVKESK. The CDR3 DNA sequence: TGTGCCAGCAGCCAAGATGTAGCGGGGATTCCTAGCACAGATACGCAGTATTTT. This sequence encodes CASSQDVAGIPSTDTQYF.

The rearrangement joins TRBV11-2 to TRBJ2-7; 9 bases fit TRBD2. The CDR3 runs 15 residues. The V segment lost 1 base and the J segment 3 bases; nucleotides outside the gene matches: 4. The germline CDR1 and CDR2 sequences are SGHAT and FQNNGV. CDR3: CASSLGASGNYEQYF. The CDR3, as DNA: TGTGCCAGCAGCTTAGGAGCTAGCGGGAACTACGAGCAGTACTTC.

CDR3 region: CASSYRQGAEAFF. CDR3 nucleotides: TGTGCCAGCAGTTACAGACAGGGGGCTGAAGCTTTCTTT. J is TRBJ1-1 and V is TRBV6-6; 9 nucleotides line up with TRBD1. The V gene's germline CDR1 is MNHNY and CDR2 SVGAGI (reference sequence). V trimming: 2 bases; J trimming: 6 bases; junction bases outside the gene matches: 1. There are 13 residues in the CDR3.

The gene calls are TRBV27 and TRBJ1-5; 7 bases line up with TRBD1. The CDR3 covers 14 residues. CDR1 and CDR2 (germline): MNHEY, SMNVEV (reference sequence). V dropped 2 bases and J dropped 10; count of bases not matched to a gene: 8. CDR3 sequence: CASSLRQGVYPQHF. The CDR3 DNA is TGTGCCAGCAGTTTAAGACAGGGAGTTTATCCCCAGCATTTT.

This clone appeared once. The CDR3 DNA reads as TGTGCCAGCAGCGCACCGGGACTAGCGGGAGAAGCGAGGACCGGGGAGCTGTTTTTT. Translated, it gives CASSAPGLAGEARTGELFF. The rearrangement joins TRBV7-3 to TRBJ2-2; 14 nucleotides line up with TRBD2. J was trimmed by 5 bases and V by 5 bases; bases with no gene match: 13. Germline V gene lookup returns CDR1 SGHTA and CDR2 FQGTGA. The CDR3 is 19 residues long.

The rearrangement links TRBV4-1 to TRBJ2-3; perhaps TRBD1 as D (5 bases). This CDR3 contains 16 residues. Germline values: CDR1 MGHRA, CDR2 YSYEKL. Trimming removed 1 base at V and 4 bases at J, with 15 bases between. CDR3 loop: CASSQGWAGSADTQYF. Here the CDR3 DNA reads TGCGCCAGCAGCCAAGGTTGGGCAGGGTCGGCAGATACGCAGTATTTT.

The chain carries TRBV12-5 and TRBJ2-7; D gene unclear. V lost 6 bases to trimming and J lost 4 bases, with 10 bases between them. CDR3 length: 12 residues. The germline gives CDR1 LGHNT, CDR2 FRNRAP. The CDR3 spells CASGPGVYEQYF. CDR3 DNA: TGTGCTAGTGGCCCCGGAGTATACGAGCAGTACTTC.

The J gene is TRBJ2-7, the V gene TRBV7-9; no clear D. The CDR3 runs 14 residues. Germline CDR1 SEHNR, CDR2 FQNEAQ (reference sequence). V was trimmed by 4 bases and J by 6 bases, leaving 16 bases between them. The CDR3, as DNA: TGTGCCAGCAGCTCAAGGTCCCTAGGCGCCGAGCAGTACTTC. As protein: CASSSRSLGAEQYF.

The rearrangement links TRBV6-2 or TRBV6-3 to TRBJ1-5; D is ambiguous. Between the trimmed V and J ends, which lost 5 bases and 0 bases, there was a span of 8 bases. Germline V gene lookup returns CDR1 MNHEY and CDR2 SVGEGT. The CDR3 extends over 14 amino acids. In DNA form, the CDR3 reads TGTGCCAGCAGTGCGGTAAATAGCAATCAGCCCCAGCATTTT. This codes for CASSAVNSNQPQHF.

The sample holds a few counts of this clone. This sequence joins TRBV11-2 and TRBJ2-7; a possible D gene is TRBD1 (6 bases). The germline V gene has CDR1 SGHAT and CDR2 FQNNGV. Trimming left V 5 bases short and J 3 bases short, with 8 bases between. The CDR3 runs 12 residues. The CDR3 sequence: CASSPGHYEQYF. The CDR3 DNA is TGTGCCAGCAGCCCGGGACACTACGAGCAGTACTTC. Based on the CDR3 plus reference TRBV11-2 and TRBJ2-7, the full variable domain is EAGVAQSPRYKIIEKRQSVAFWCNPISGHATLYWYQQILGQGPKLLIQFQNNGVVDDSQLPKDRFSAERLKGVDSTLKIQPAKLEDSAVYLCASSPGHYEQYFGPGTRLTVT.

The V call is TRBV4-2, the J call TRBJ1-1; D might be TRBD1 (6 bases). Germline V gene lookup returns CDR1 LGHNA and CDR2 YNFKEQ. V lost 1 base, J lost 4 bases, and 16 bases lay in between. The CDR3 has 16 residues. CDR3 bases: TGTGCCAGCAGCCAAGTCAACAGGGCGAAGGGCACTGAAGCTTTCTTT. This codes for CASSQVNRAKGTEAFF.

This chain joins TRBV27 and TRBJ1-2; D is uncertain. V dropped 5 bases and J dropped 1 base, with 11 bases sitting between them. Per the germline V gene, CDR1 is MNHEY and CDR2 is SMNVEV (reference sequence). CDR3 length: 14 amino acids. This CDR3 reads CASSPRGGNYGYTF. CDR3 nucleotides: TGTGCCAGCAGTCCACGGGGTGGTAACTATGGCTACACCTTC.

The rearrangement uses TRBV30 and TRBJ1-2; tentatively, D is TRBD1 (5 bases). The germline V gene encodes CDR1 GTSNPN and CDR2 SVGIG (reference sequence). Trimming took 4 bases from V and 0 from J, leaving 6 bases between them. The CDR3 extends over 12 amino acids. In DNA, the CDR3 is TGTGCCTGGACGACAGCTAACTATGGCTACACCTTC. This translates into CAWTTANYGYTF. The whole variable domain, remainder taken from reference TRBV30 and TRBJ1-2, is SQTIHQWPATLVQPVGSPLSLECTVEGTSNPNLYWYRQAAGRGLQLLFYSVGIGQISSEVPQNLSASRPQDRQFILSSKKLLLSDSGFYLCAWTTANYGYTFGSGTRLTVV.

The chain has TRBV5-1 and TRBJ1-6; TRBD1 matches at 9 bases. V was clipped by 3 bases and J by 6 bases; unmatched bases: 7. CDR1 and CDR2 from the germline V gene are SGHRS and YFSETQ. The CDR3 length is 16 residues. This CDR3 reads CASSSGTTGGNSPLHF. The CDR3 nucleotides read TGCGCCAGCAGCTCAGGAACGACAGGGGGTAATTCACCCCTCCACTTT.

The chain joins TRBV27 to TRBJ1-2; 7 bases agree with TRBD1. There are 17 residues in the CDR3. Per the germline V gene, CDR1 is MNHEY and CDR2 is SMNVEV (reference sequence). Trimming removed 10 bases from V and 4 bases from J; junction bases left unmatched: 21. DNA of the CDR3: TGTGCCACCAAGTTTTCCCTCCTAGTGACAGGGCCCTATGGCTACACCTTC. Its protein is CATKFSLLVTGPYGYTF.

The chain uses TRBV4-3 and TRBJ1-6; tentatively, D is TRBD1 (6 bases). Germline V gene lookup returns CDR1 LGHNA and CDR2 YSLEER. Trimming removed 2 bases at V and 7 bases at J, with 15 bases between. The CDR3 is made up of 16 amino acids. The CDR3 region is CASSQSRGEGNSPLHF. The CDR3 nucleotides are TGCGCCAGCAGCCAATCCAGGGGTGAGGGAAATTCACCCCTCCACTTT.

The chain uses TRBV7-8 and TRBJ2-3; TRBD2 matches at 8 bases. Trimming took 1 base from V and 3 from J; bases not matched to a gene: 9. Germline lookup yields CDR1 SGHVS and CDR2 FQNEAQ. The CDR3 runs to 17 residues. Here the CDR3 reads CASSLGLSGIGTDTQYF. CDR3 nucleotides: TGTGCCAGCAGCTTAGGGCTTAGCGGGATTGGGACAGATACGCAGTATTTT.

The J gene is TRBJ2-3, the V gene TRBV7-9; D call uncertain. Germline-derived CDR1 and CDR2 are SEHNR and FQNEAQ (reference sequence). Deletions cut 1 base from V and 3 bases from J, with 14 bases between. The CDR3 consists of 16 residues. The CDR3 DNA sequence: TGTGCCAGCAGCTTAGGTTTGGTGGCTAGAACAGATACGCAGTATTTT. Its protein product is CASSLGLVARTDTQYF.

This chain links TRBV7-3 with TRBJ2-6; TRBD1 matches 8 bases. The CDR3 totals 17 residues. Trimming took 5 bases from V and 0 from J; bases not matched to a gene: 6. In germline, CDR1 is SGHTA, CDR2 FQGTGA. The DNA of the CDR3 is TGTGCCAGCAGCATACAGGGGGGAAGCTCTGGGGCCAACGTCCTGACTTTC. This codes for CASSIQGGSSGANVLTF. Supplemented by reference TRBV7-3 and TRBJ2-6, the full variable domain reads GAGVSQTPSNKVTEKGKYVELRCDPISGHTALYWYRQSLGQGPEFLIYFQGTGAADDSGLPNDRFFAVRPEGSVSTLKIQRTERGDSAVYLCASSIQGGSSGANVLTFGAGSRLTVL.

The V and J genes are TRBV2 and TRBJ2-5; 7 bases fit TRBD1. Per germline, CDR1 SNHLY and CDR2 FYNNEI. This CDR3 region has 12 residues. J was trimmed by 3 bases and V by 7 bases; bases with no gene match: 2. In DNA, the CDR3 is TGTGCCAGCAAAGGGACAGAAGAGACCCAGTACTTC. This translates into CASKGTEETQYF.

V gene TRBV5-1 combines with J gene TRBJ1-3; tentatively, D is TRBD1 (6 bases). Germline V gene data show CDR1 as SGHRS and CDR2 as YFSETQ. V was pared by 4 bases and J by 0 bases, with 11 bases between. This CDR3 is built from 15 residues. Here the CDR3 DNA reads TGCGCCAGCAGCGTAGACAGGAGCTCTGGAAACACCATATATTTT. Protein: CASSVDRSSGNTIYF. Complete variable domain (other parts from reference TRBV5-1 and TRBJ1-3): KAGVTQTPRYLIKTRGQQVTLSCSPISGHRSVSWYQQTPGQGLQFLFEYFSETQRNKGNFPGRFSGRQFSNSRSEMNVSTLELGDSALYLCASSVDRSSGNTIYFGEGSWLTVV.

This chain links TRBV24-1 with TRBJ2-5; 9 positions agree with TRBD2. Losses at the gene ends were 3 bases for V and 5 bases for J; bases not matched to a gene: 3. The germline CDR1 and CDR2 sequences are KGHDR and SFDVKD. This CDR3 comprises 14 residues. CDR3 amino acids: CATSDPAGGETQYF. As DNA, the CDR3 is TGTGCCACCAGTGATCCAGCGGGGGGTGAGACCCAGTACTTC.